This paragraph covers one TCR beta chain sequence. There is no known antigen for this receptor. Qualities for individual bases were not recorded, and no much larger clone is one base off. V loses 5 bases, J loses 8 bases, and the germline ends lie 4 bases apart. Including the terminal cysteine and phenylalanine, the CDR3 comprises 10 residues. The entry retains the CDR3 DNA only, 30 bases that are in frame from base 1. As encoded in the germline V gene, CDR1 is SNHLY while CDR2 is FYNNEI. These data come from a study of T cell repertoires in cytomegalovirus infection (dated by TCRdb to between 2018 and 2021). Turning to the overall study: Peptide stimulations targeted recently identified HLA-C-restricted CMV epitopes, whose presentation resists viral immunomodulation, together with well-studied HLA-B-restricted epitopes. The HLA type of each donor mattered for the analysis, because public TCR beta signatures pointed to carriage of CMV infection along with the matching HLA type.

For sequencing, an Illumina HiSeq 1500 was employed. TCRdb trimmed the raw reads at Q25, called clones with MiXCR and kept productive beta chains. One record per CDR3 amino acid sequence lists the most common genes and DNA. In this sample the table shows some 940,000 distinct CDR3 sequences, approximately 30% of which occur a single time. Clones ranked in the top ten supply 13% of the sample. In light of the paper, this sample's treatment or condition label describes: in vitro stimulation with specific CMV peptide epitopes to enrich CMV-specific T cells. Findings and caveats that apply to the study as a whole: The ex vivo response was dominated by HLA-C-restricted CMV-specific TCR beta clonotypes, which also provided the single most frequent clonotype in two of eight donors. Carriers of CMV infection plus the relevant HLA type were discriminated by the cumulative frequency of public TCR beta family members in the study cohort and in an independent roughly 350-donor cohort.

This sequence was found in a human donor in good health (CMV status not recorded). Some clones in this sample may be carry-over from other donors' samples. Sequencing was performed on cultured CD8+ T cells from PBMCs, taken from culture after CMV antigen stimulation. The chain links TRBV2 with TRBJ2-1; the D gene cannot be resolved reliably. The nucleotide sequence is given as TGTGCCAGCAGTCAGCATGAGCAGTTCTTC. It translates as CASSQHEQFF.